The source of this TCR beta chain is a study of blood T cell repertoires in COVID-19 (dated by TCRdb to the early 2020s). In the study overall: Collaborator samples came from the United States, Italy and Spain and covered acute and convalescent phases of COVID-19. The dataset comprised deeply sampled blood TCRbeta repertoires from subjects exposed to, actively infected with, or recovered from COVID-19. The repertoires were released in a freely available public database meant as a resource for research on the immune response to SARS-CoV-2. The samples were drawn from two sources: the first 160 participants of the ongoing ImmuneRACE study, and 950 to 1,500 subjects contributed by 6 global collaborators. A de-identified subject ID, COVID-19 status, age in years and sex were almost always included in the sample metadata. Where available, HLA class I and class II types were obtained from metadata supplied by the sample provider rather than from assay-based typing. The material from the prospective study consisted of cDNA or gDNA derived from T cells, B-cell-depleted T cells, or PBMCs. Results the study describes overall, beyond this receptor: Clinical and demographic metadata were provided uncurated, with the amount varying by source and participant.

TCRbeta CDR3 regions were amplified from genomic DNA using the immunoSEQ Assay, a bias-controlled multiplex PCR. Regarding the original processing steps: Within the assay, amplification of reference gene primers was used to estimate how many nucleated cells each sample contained. To quantify the absolute abundance of each unique TCRbeta CDR3 rearrangement, sequence reads were collapsed and filtered. For each sample, productive Simpson clonality was calculated as the square root of Simpson's diversity index over productive rearrangements. The source is immuneACCESS, and TCRdb retained only in-frame sequences with V and J called. Part of the clones is not carried over; for the studies checked, unresolved V genes explain less than half of this, and the remainder is unexplained. Clone size and V and J calls were adopted from that table, with D and trimming inferred from the DNA. This sample is represented by about 300,000 clones; about 89% of them were singletons. The top ten clonotypes cover 2% to 2.5% of the sample.

About this clone itself: It has no known antigen specificity. Per-base qualities were not stored, and no clone one base away is much larger.

At one collaborating source in Seattle, patients were enrolled during active infection and were followed longitudinally through the course of disease. Whole blood was collected in K2EDTA tubes by collaborating institutions according to the institutions' own protocols. For TCRbeta analysis, collaborators shipped samples as frozen whole blood, isolated PBMCs, or DNA extracted from either of those sample types. Per the germline V gene (reference sequence), GTSNPN is the CDR1 and SVGIG is the CDR2. From the cysteine through the phenylalanine, the CDR3 covers 14 amino acids. Just the 42-base CDR3 DNA is kept, in frame starting at base 1. V is cut back by 5 bases and J by 4 bases, with 10 bases in the junction unmatched.

The sequenced material came from peripheral blood. The V and J segments used are TRBV30 and TRBJ1-2, with TRBD1 matching 7 junction bases. This receptor was obtained from a woman aged 30 to 39 with COVID-19, enrolled during active disease. This receptor carries the CDR3 CAWDLVAGGYGYTF. The sequenced DNA: TGTGCCTGGGACCTCGTGGCAGGGGGCTATGGCTACACCTTC.